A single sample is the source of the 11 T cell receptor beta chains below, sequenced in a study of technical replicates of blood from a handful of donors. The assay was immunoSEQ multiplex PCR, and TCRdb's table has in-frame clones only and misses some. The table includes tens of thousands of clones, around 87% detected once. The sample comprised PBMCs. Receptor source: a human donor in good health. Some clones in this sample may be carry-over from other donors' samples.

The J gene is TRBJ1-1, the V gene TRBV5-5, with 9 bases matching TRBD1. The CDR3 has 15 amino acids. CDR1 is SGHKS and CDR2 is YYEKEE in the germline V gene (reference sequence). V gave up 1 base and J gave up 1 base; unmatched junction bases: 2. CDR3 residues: CASSLTGGENTEAFF. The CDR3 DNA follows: TGTGCCAGCAGCTTGACAGGGGGCGAGAACACTGAAGCTTTCTTT.

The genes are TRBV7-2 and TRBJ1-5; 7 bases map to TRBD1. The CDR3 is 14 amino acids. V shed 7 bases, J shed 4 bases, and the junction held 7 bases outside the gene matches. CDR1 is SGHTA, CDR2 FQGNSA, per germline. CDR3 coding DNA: TGTGCCAGCACTGAGGGCAGGGGGAATCAGCCCCAGCATTTT. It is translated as CASTEGRGNQPQHF.

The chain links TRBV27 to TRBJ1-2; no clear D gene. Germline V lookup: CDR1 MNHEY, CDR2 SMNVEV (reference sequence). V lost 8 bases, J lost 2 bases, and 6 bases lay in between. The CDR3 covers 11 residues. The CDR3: CASGLNYGYTF. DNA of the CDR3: TGTGCCAGCGGCTTGAACTATGGCTACACCTTC.

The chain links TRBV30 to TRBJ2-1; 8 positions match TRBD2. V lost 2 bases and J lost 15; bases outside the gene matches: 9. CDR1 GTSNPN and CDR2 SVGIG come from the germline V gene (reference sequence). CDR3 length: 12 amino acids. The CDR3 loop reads CAWSSTSASPFF. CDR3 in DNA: TGTGCCTGGAGTTCGACTAGCGCCTCGCCGTTCTTC. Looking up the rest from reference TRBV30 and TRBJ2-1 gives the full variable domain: SQTIHQWPATLVQPVGSPLSLECTVEGTSNPNLYWYRQAAGRGLQLLFYSVGIGQISSEVPQNLSASRPQDRQFILSSKKLLLSDSGFYLCAWSSTSASPFFGPGTRLTVL.

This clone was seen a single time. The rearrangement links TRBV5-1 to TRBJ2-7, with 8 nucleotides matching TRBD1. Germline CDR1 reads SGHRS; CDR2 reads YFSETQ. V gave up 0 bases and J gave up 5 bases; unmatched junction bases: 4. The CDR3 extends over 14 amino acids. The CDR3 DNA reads TGCGCCAGCAGCTTGGAGGGCAGGGGGCACGAGCAGTACTTC. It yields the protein CASSLEGRGHEQYF.

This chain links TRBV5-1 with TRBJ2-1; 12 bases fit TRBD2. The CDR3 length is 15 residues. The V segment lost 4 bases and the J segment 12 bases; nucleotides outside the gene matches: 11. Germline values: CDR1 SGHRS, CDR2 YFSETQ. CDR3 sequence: CASSPVLAGGFAQFF. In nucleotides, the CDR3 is TGCGCCAGCAGCCCCGTACTAGCGGGGGGCTTTGCGCAGTTCTTC. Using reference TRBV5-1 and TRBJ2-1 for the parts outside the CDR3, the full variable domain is KAGVTQTPRYLIKTRGQQVTLSCSPISGHRSVSWYQQTPGQGLQFLFEYFSETQRNKGNFPGRFSGRQFSNSRSEMNVSTLELGDSALYLCASSPVLAGGFAQFFGPGTRLTVL.

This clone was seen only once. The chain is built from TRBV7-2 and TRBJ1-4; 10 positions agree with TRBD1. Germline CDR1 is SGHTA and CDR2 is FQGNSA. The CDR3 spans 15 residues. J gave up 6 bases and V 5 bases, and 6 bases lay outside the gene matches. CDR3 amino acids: CASSIDRGRYEKLFF. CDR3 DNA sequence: TGTGCCAGCAGCATTGACAGGGGGCGATATGAAAAACTGTTTTTT.

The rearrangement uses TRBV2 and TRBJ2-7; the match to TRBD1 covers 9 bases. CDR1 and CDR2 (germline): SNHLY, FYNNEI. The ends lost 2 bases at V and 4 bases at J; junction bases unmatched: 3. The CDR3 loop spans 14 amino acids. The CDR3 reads CASSERQGVYEQYF. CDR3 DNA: TGTGCCAGCAGTGAACGACAGGGGGTTTACGAGCAGTACTTC.

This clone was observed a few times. The CDR3 DNA is TGTGCCAGTAGCCGAGTGAGCGGGATGTCAACCGGGGAGCTGTTTTTT. Amino acid sequence: CASSRVSGMSTGELFF. This rearrangement joins TRBV9 to TRBJ2-2, with TRBD2 matching over 7 bases. The CDR3 length is 16 residues. V was clipped by 8 bases and J by 5 bases; unmatched bases: 15. Germline V CDR1 and CDR2: SGDLS, YYNGEE.

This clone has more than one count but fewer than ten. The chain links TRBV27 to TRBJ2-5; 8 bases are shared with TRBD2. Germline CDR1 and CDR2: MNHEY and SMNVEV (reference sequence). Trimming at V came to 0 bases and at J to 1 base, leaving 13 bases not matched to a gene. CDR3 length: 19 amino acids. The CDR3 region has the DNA TGTGCCAGCAGTTTATCTCGGTCTCGGCGGGGGGTGACCCAAGAGACCCAGTACTTC. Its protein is CASSLSRSRRGVTQETQYF.

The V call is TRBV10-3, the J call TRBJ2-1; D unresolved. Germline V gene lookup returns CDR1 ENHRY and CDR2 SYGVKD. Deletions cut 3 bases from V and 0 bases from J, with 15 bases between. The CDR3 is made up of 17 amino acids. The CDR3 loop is CAISDPAWRSSYNEQFF. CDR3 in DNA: TGTGCCATCAGTGACCCCGCGTGGCGGAGCTCCTACAATGAGCAGTTCTTC.